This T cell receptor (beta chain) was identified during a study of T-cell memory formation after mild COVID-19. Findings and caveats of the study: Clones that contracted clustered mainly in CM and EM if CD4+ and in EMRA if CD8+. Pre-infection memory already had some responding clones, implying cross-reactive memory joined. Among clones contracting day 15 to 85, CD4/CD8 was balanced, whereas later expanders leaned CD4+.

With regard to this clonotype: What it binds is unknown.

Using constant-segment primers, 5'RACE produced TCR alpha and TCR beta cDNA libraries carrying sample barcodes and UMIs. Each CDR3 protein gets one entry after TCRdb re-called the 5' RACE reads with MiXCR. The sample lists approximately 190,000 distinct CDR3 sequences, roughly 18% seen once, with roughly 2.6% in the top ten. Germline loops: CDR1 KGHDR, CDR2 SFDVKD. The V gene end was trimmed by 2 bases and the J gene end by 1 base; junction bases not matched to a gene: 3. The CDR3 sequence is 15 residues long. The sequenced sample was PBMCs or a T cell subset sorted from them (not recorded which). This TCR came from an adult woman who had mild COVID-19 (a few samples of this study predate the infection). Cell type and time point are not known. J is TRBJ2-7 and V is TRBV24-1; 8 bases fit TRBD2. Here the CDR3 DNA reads TGTGCCACCAGTGATTCGGGGGGGAGGTCCTACGAGCAGTACTTC. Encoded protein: CATSDSGGRSYEQYF.